This T cell receptor beta chain comes out of a study of cytomegalovirus exposure and HLA in healthy donors. Findings and limits, study-wide: Using a false discovery rate of 0.05, a later analysis showed that around 16,000 TCR beta sequences were associated with HLA alleles. Upon later analysis, HLA-associated TCR beta chains proved more clonally expanded than other, equally common chains. In a later analysis, a missense DCLRE1C variant was linked to TCR beta V- and J-gene trimming.

Germline CDR1 and CDR2: SEHNR and FQNEAQ (reference sequence). This CDR3 comprises 15 residues. After removal of 5 bases from V and 7 bases from J, the junction contained 9 bases not matched to a gene. On this clone itself: The antigen is unknown.

The PCR contained 60 Vbeta and 13 Jbeta primers. Assay used: immunoSEQ multiplex PCR; TCRdb lists only in-frame clones, some missing. The sample records approximately 190,000 clones, roughly four fifths being singletons. The sequence derives from a man aged 35 to 55 in good health and CMV-seropositive. The chain joins TRBV7-9 to TRBJ2-1; 9 bases match TRBD2. The material sequenced was PBMCs. DNA of the CDR3: TGTGCCAGCAGCCCCTCTAGCGGGATGGGGAATGAGCAGTTCTTC. It is translated as CASSPSSGMGNEQFF.